One T cell receptor beta chain is described in this entry. The antigen is unknown. This sample is part of a study of T cell responses to AZD1222 COVID-19 vaccine. Produced via immunoSEQ multiplex PCR; TCRdb's table is partial and in-frame only. The sample carries 95,000 to 150,000 clones, 85% to 90% recorded once. General study results and limits: A mostly white British donor set with more females was recruited, and clonal diversity was possibly underestimated.

This TCR was recovered from an adult in good health. The sample here was peripheral blood, taken on day 0 of AZD1222 vaccination.

The CDR3 DNA sequence: TGTGCCAGCAGTCGGACGCCCGCGAGCTCCTACGAGCAGTACTTC. As protein: CASSRTPASSYEQYF. This chain uses TRBV9 with TRBJ2-7; D gene uncertain. V was pared by 5 bases and J by 0 bases, with 15 bases between. Germline V gene data show CDR1 as SGDLS and CDR2 as YYNGEE. The CDR3 covers 15 residues.